The text below deals with one T cell receptor beta chain. Its antigen remains unknown. The second PCR ran about 7 to 12 cycles with a sample-barcoded 5' primer and J-beta primers. TCRdb re-derived calls from the 5' RACE reads in MiXCR, one entry per CDR3 protein. Of about 940,000 distinct CDR3 sequences listed, about 44% are singletons. The data belong to a study of blood T cells in healthy people across ages. Study summary: Template switching picked up about one barcoded beta molecule for each two T cells. Study-wide findings and caveats: Per million T cells, TCR beta diversity dropped roughly linearly as age increased.

Germline V lookup: CDR1 LGHNA, CDR2 YSLEER. The CDR3 has 15 residues. Samples each yielded at least 5 micrograms of total RNA. The chain combines TRBV4-3 with TRBJ2-1, with D possibly matching TRBD1 (5 bases). Judging by the DNA end, TRBJ2-7 fits better; the J call may be wrong. The specimen sequenced was blood. The receptor's source is a man in his thirties or forties in good health. The CDR3 nucleotides read TGCGCCAGCAGCCAAGATCAGGGCTTCCCCTACGAGCAGTACTTC. This translates into CASSQDQGFPYEQYF.